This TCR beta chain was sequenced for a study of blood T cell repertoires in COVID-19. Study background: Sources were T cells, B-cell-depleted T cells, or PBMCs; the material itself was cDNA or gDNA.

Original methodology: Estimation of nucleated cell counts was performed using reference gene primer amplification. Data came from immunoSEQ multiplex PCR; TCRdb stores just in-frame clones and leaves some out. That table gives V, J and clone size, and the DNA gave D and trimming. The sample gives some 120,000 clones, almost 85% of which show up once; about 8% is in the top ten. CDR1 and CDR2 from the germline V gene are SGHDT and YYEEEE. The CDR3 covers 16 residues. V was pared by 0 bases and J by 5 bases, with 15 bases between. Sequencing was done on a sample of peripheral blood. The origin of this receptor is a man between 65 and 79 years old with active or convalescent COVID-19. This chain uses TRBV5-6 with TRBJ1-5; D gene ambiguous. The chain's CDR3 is CASSLGPGNLDQPQHF. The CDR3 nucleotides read TGTGCCAGCAGCTTGGGTCCCGGGAATCTCGATCAGCCCCAGCATTTT.